The 3 T cell receptor beta chains in this list originate from one sample, sequenced in a study of T cells in Graves' hyperthyroidism and ophthalmopathy. Amplified regions were TCR beta CDR3 sequences from RNA transcripts. An initial round of RT-PCR targeting the TCR CDR3 relied on the HTBI primer set. Each CDR3 protein gets one entry after TCRdb re-called the multiplex PCR reads with MiXCR. The profile shows approximately 600,000 distinct CDR3 sequences, 20% of them singletons. What was sequenced was blood. These receptor sequences come from a man aged 25-45 years with Graves' ophthalmopathy.

The rearrangement joins TRBV19 to TRBJ2-2; 13 bases are a match to TRBD2. The germline gives CDR1 LNHDA, CDR2 SQIVND (reference sequence). This CDR3 has 19 amino acids. V was clipped by 6 bases and J by 0 bases; unmatched bases: 10. CDR3 bases: TGTGCCAGTAGAAAATGGACTAGCGGGAGTAGTTCGAACACCGGGGAGCTGTTTTTT. It encodes CASRKWTSGSSSNTGELFF.

The J gene is TRBJ2-2, the V gene TRBV27; 8 bases are a match to TRBD1. There are 16 residues in the CDR3. The ends lost 6 bases at V and 2 bases at J; junction bases unmatched: 8. Germline CDR1 reads MNHEY; CDR2 reads SMNVEV (reference sequence). The CDR3 bases are TGTGCCAGCAGCTCAAGGGACAGGTCCAACACCGGGGAGCTGTTTTTT. This sequence encodes CASSSRDRSNTGELFF.

This clonotype was seen ten or more times. The chain links TRBV12-3 or TRBV12-4 to TRBJ2-7; D is uncertain. The CDR3 covers 13 residues. The ends were cut back, 4 bases at V and 5 bases at J, with 12 bases in the middle. The CDR3 bases are TGTGCCAGCAGTTGGACCTCGGGTGACGAGCAGTACTTC. This translates into CASSWTSGDEQYF.